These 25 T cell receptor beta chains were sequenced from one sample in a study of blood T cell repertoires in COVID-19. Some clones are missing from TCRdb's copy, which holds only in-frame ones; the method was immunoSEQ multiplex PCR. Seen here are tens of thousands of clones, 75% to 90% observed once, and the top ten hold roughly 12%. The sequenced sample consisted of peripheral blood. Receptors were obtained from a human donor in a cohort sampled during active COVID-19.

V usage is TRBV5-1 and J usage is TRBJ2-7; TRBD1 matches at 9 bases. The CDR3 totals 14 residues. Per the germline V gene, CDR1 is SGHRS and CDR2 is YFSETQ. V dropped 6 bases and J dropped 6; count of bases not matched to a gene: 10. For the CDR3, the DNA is TGCGCCAGCACCGAGGGGACAGGGTCTCGCGAGCAGTACTTC. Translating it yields CASTEGTGSREQYF.

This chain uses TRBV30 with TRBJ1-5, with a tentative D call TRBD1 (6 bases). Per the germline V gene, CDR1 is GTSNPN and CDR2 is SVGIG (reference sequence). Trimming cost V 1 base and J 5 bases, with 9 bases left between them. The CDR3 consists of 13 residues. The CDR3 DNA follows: TGTGCCTGGAGTGGAGCAGGGGATCAGCCCCAGCATTTT. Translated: CAWSGAGDQPQHF. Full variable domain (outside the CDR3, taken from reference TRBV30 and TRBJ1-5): SQTIHQWPATLVQPVGSPLSLECTVEGTSNPNLYWYRQAAGRGLQLLFYSVGIGQISSEVPQNLSASRPQDRQFILSSKKLLLSDSGFYLCAWSGAGDQPQHFGDGTRLSIL.

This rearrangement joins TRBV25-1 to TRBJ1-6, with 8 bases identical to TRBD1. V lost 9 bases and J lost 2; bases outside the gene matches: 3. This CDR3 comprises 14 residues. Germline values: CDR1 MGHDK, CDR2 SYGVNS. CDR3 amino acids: CARSGGTYNSPLHF. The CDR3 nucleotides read TGTGCCAGATCAGGGGGCACCTATAATTCACCCCTCCACTTT.

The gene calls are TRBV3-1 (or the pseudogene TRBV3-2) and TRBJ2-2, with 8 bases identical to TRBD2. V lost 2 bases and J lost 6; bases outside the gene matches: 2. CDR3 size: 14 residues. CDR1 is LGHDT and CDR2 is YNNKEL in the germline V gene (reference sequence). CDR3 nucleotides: TGTGCCAGCAGCCAATCGGGGGGGGCCGGGGAGCTGTTTTTT. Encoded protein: CASSQSGGAGELFF.

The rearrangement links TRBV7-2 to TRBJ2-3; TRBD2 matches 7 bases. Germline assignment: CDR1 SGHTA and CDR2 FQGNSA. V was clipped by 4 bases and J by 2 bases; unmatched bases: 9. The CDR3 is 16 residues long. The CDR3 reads CASSSGGRGVTDTQYF. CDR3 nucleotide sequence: TGTGCCAGCAGCTCGGGGGGACGGGGGGTCACAGATACGCAGTATTTT. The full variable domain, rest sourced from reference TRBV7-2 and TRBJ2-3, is GAGVSQSPSNKVTEKGKDVELRCDPISGHTALYWYRQSLGQGLEFLIYFQGNSAPDKSGLPSDRFSAERTGGSVSTLTIQRTQQEDSAVYLCASSSGGRGVTDTQYFGPGTRLTVL.

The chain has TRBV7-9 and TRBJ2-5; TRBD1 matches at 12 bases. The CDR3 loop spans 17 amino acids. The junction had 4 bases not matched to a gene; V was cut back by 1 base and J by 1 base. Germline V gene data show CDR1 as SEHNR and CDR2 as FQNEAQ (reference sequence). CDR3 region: CASSLGGTGGFQETQYF. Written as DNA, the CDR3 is TGTGCCAGCAGCTTAGGGGGGACAGGGGGCTTCCAAGAGACCCAGTACTTC.

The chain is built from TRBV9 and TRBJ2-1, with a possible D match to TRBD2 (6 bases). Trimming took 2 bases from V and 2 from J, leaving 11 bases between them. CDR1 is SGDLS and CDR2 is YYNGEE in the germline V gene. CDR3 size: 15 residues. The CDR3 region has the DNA TGTGCCAGCAGCGTGACGGGAGATCCCTACAATGAGCAGTTCTTC. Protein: CASSVTGDPYNEQFF. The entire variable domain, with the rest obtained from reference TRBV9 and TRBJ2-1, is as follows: DSGVTQTPKHLITATGQRVTLRCSPRSGDLSVYWYQQSLDQGLQFLIQYYNGEERAKGNILERFSAQQFPDLHSELNLSSLELGDSALYFCASSVTGDPYNEQFFGPGTRLTVL.

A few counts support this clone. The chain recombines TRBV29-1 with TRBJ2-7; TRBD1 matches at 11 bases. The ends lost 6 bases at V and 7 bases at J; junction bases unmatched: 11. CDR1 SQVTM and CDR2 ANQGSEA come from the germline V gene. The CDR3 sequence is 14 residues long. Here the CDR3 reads CSVSSGTGGREQYF. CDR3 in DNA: TGCAGCGTGAGCTCCGGGACAGGGGGGCGTGAGCAGTACTTC.

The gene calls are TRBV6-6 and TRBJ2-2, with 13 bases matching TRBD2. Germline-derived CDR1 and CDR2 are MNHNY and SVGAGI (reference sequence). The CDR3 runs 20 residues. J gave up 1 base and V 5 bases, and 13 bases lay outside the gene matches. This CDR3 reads CASSPQDGLAGVQNTGELFF. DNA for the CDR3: TGTGCCAGCAGTCCCCAAGACGGACTAGCGGGGGTCCAGAACACCGGGGAGCTGTTTTTT.

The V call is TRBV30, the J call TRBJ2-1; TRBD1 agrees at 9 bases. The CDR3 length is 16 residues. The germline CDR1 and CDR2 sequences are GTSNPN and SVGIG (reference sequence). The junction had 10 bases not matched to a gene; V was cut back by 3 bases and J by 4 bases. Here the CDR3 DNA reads TGTGCCTGGAGCGTTCCCGGGACAGGGTATTACAATGAGCAGTTCTTC. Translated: CAWSVPGTGYYNEQFF.

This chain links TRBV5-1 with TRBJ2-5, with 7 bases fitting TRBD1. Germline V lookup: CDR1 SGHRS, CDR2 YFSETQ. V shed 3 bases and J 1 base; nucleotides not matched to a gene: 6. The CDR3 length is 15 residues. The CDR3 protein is CASSSMGQIQETQYF. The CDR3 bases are TGCGCCAGCAGCTCGATGGGACAGATCCAAGAGACCCAGTACTTC. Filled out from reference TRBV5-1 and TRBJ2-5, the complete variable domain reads KAGVTQTPRYLIKTRGQQVTLSCSPISGHRSVSWYQQTPGQGLQFLFEYFSETQRNKGNFPGRFSGRQFSNSRSEMNVSTLELGDSALYLCASSSMGQIQETQYFGPGTRLLVL.

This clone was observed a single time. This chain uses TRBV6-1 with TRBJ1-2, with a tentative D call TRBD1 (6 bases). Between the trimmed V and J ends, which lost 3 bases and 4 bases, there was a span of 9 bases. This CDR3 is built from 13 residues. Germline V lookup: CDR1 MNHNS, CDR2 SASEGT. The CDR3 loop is CASSDRDIYGYTF. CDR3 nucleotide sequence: TGTGCCAGCAGTGACCGGGACATCTATGGCTACACCTTC.

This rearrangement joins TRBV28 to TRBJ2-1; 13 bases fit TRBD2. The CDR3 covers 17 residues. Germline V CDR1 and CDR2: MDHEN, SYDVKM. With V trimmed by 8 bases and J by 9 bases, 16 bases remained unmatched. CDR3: CASVRGGTSGVWSEQFF. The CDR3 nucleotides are TGTGCCAGCGTAAGGGGAGGGACTAGCGGGGTGTGGAGTGAGCAGTTCTTC.

The CDR3 here is CASSEAPRGNYGYTF. In nucleotides, the CDR3 is TGTGCCAGCAGTGAAGCGCCCCGGGGTAACTATGGCTACACCTTC. J is TRBJ1-2 and V is TRBV2; unclear D gene. CDR1 and CDR2 (germline): SNHLY, FYNNEI. V was trimmed by 0 bases and J by 1 base, leaving 9 bases between them. The CDR3 is 15 residues long.

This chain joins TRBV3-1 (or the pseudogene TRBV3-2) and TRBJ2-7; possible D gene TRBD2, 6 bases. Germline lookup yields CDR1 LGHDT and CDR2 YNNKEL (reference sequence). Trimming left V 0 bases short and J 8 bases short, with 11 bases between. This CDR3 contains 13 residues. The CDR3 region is CASSQDLTSKQYF. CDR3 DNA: TGTGCCAGCAGCCAAGATTTAACTAGCAAGCAGTACTTC.

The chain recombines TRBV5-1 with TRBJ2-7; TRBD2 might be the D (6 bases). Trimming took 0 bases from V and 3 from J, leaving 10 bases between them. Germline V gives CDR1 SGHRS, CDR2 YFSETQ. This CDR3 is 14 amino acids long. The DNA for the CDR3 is TGCGCCAGCAGCTTGGTGCAGGGAGGCTACGAGCAGTACTTC. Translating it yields CASSLVQGGYEQYF.

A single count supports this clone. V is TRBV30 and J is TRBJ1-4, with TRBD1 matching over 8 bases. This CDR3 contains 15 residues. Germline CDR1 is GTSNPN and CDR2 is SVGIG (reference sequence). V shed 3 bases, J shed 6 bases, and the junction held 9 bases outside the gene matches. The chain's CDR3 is CAWSRGPSGYEKLFF. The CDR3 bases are TGTGCCTGGAGCAGGGGGCCTTCAGGATATGAAAAACTGTTTTTT.

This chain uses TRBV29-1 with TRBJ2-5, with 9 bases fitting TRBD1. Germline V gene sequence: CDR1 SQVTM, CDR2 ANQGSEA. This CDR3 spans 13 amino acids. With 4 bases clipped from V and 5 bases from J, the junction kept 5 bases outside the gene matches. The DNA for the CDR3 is TGCAGCGTTGCGGGACAGGGAATGGAGACCCAGTACTTC. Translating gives CSVAGQGMETQYF.

This CDR3 reads CASSRGQGAGANVLTF. CDR3 sequence (DNA): TGTGCCAGCAGCCGAGGACAGGGGGCCGGGGCCAACGTCCTGACTTTC. J is TRBJ2-6 and V is TRBV3-1 (or the pseudogene TRBV3-2); 11 bases map to TRBD1. This CDR3 has 16 amino acids. V dropped 4 bases and J dropped 4; count of bases not matched to a gene: 3. Germline V CDR1 and CDR2: LGHDT, YNNKEL (reference sequence).

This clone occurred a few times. The CDR3 here is CASSQWDSPSYEQYF. The CDR3 DNA reads as TGTGCCAGCAGCCAGTGGGACAGCCCCTCCTACGAGCAGTACTTC. The rearrangement joins TRBV3-1 (or the pseudogene TRBV3-2) to TRBJ2-7, with 7 bases matching TRBD1. V shed 3 bases and J 0 bases; nucleotides not matched to a gene: 5. Germline V gives CDR1 LGHDT, CDR2 YNNKEL (reference sequence). The CDR3 has 15 residues.

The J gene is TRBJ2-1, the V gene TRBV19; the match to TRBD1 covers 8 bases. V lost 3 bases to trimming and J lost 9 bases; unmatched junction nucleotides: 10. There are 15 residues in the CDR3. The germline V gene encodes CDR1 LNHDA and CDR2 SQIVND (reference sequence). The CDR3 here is CASSIPGQGGREQFF. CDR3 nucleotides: TGTGCCAGTAGTATCCCCGGACAGGGTGGGCGTGAGCAGTTCTTC.

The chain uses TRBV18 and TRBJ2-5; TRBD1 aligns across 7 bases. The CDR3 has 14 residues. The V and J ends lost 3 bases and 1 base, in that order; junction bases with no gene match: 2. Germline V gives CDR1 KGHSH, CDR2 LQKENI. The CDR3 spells CASSPTGAQETQYF. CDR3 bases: TGTGCCAGCTCACCTACAGGGGCCCAAGAGACCCAGTACTTC.

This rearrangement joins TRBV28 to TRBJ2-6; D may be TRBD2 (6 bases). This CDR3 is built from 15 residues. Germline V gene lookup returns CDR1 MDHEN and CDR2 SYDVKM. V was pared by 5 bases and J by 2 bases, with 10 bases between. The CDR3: CASSTSGAGANVLTF. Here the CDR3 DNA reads TGTGCCAGCAGTACCTCGGGGGCTGGGGCCAACGTCCTGACTTTC.

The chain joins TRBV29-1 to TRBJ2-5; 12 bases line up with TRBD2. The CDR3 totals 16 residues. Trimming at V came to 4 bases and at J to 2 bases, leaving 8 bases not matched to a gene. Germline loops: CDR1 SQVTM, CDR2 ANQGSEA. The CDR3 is CSVGPLTSGRQETQYF. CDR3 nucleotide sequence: TGCAGCGTTGGTCCCTTGACTAGCGGGAGACAAGAGACCCAGTACTTC.

CDR3 sequence: CASSQGRDRAYEQYF. The DNA of the CDR3 is TGTGCCAGCAGCCAAGGCCGGGACAGGGCCTACGAGCAGTACTTC. The rearrangement joins TRBV3-1 (or the pseudogene TRBV3-2) to TRBJ2-7; 9 bases match TRBD1. The CDR3 sequence is 15 residues long. The V gene's germline CDR1 is LGHDT and CDR2 YNNKEL (reference sequence). Trimming removed 1 base from V and 2 bases from J; junction bases left unmatched: 3.